This entry describes one TCR beta chain. The antigen it binds to is not known. The record has no base qualities; no much larger clone is one base away. This specimen comes from a study of cytomegalovirus exposure and HLA in healthy donors (dated by TCRdb to 2017 to 2019). Regarding the study in general: In an earlier analysis of fewer than 750 of the donors, about 260 Gb of sequence data and 95 million to 130 million unique TCR beta sequences from 150 million to 200 million T cells were reported. An early release covering approximately 600 HLA-typed donors comprised roughly 300 gigabases of sequencing data and around 86 million unique TCR sequences. Of the roughly 400 genotyped donors, more than 75% were placed in the genetic ancestry cluster associated with self-reported Caucasian donors. The aim of the study was to test whether cataloging public T cell receptors could identify signatures of past pathogen exposure. The study used immunosequencing to profile the T cell repertoires of about 670 subjects and linked those repertoires to cytomegalovirus serostatus. Besides the first cohort of about 730 subjects, a separate validation cohort made up of roughly 120 different subjects was used. To predict cytomegalovirus infection status, the study combined high-throughput TCR immunosequencing, statistical association of individual TCRs with disease status, and machine learning. A later analysis re-examined previously published TCR beta repertoires from just over 650 donors and added high-resolution HLA genotyping to investigate patterns of TCR occurrence. The later analysis used no new phenotypic data to find candidate immune exposures, relying instead on TCR beta sequences and their occurrence across donors. An earlier analysis of several hundred of the donors used high-throughput TCR beta sequencing to judge whether each TCR beta V gene segment behaved as functional or pseudogenic. Donor age, sex, ethnicity and CMV serostatus were compiled alongside the repertoire data. A later genetic analysis took genome-wide SNP genotypes for about three fifths of the 666 donors and used that subset as a discovery cohort. All discovery cohort repertoires had been generated on a single sequencing platform. HLA typing covered class I and class II loci at four-digit resolution. The number of typed donors differed by locus: about 620-640 for A, B, C, DRB1 and DQB1; 522 for DQA1; over 600 for DPA1; and 400 to 480 for DPB1. Five DR-DQ haplotypes were treated as single units for association and clustering because of strong linkage in the cohort. Among about 400 genotyped donors of the cohort, an average of roughly 230,000 unique TCR beta nucleotide sequences was sequenced per donor, of which about 18% were non-productive. Study-wide conclusions, independent of this receptor: Linkage disequilibrium might explain the correlated functional status among segregating V segments, but an unknown experimental factor could not be ruled out. V-gene and J-gene trimming of TCR beta chains was associated with a missense DCLRE1C variant in a later genetic analysis, and the association was replicated in an independent cohort. CMV serostatus was the only immune exposure information available for the cohort. A later analysis found that TCR association rates varied across HLA loci, with DRB1 alleles showing the most associated TCRs and HLA-C alleles the fewest. Because counts were too low, more than 15 rarely observed V segments, including chromosome 9 orphons, were left out of the earlier analysis of about 500 of the donors. Most TCR sequences were observed very rarely across donors, whereas some public TCRs were present in many individuals. According to a later analysis, parvovirus B19, influenza, CMV and Epstein-Barr virus appeared linked to several top co-occurrence clusters. In this cohort, only TCR beta chains were sequenced, and detectable features were limited by the absence of alpha or paired-chain data. A further reported finding was that TCR beta sequences accurately predicted the HLA-A and HLA-B alleles for most subjects in the first cohort. When HLA alleles, especially DR and DQ, strongly co-occurred, TCR associations were difficult to assign to individual alleles. In the study, around 150 TCR beta chains were listed as associated with cytomegalovirus. According to the authors, the approach could potentially be generalized to other disease states and immunological phenotypes. Because HLA typing was missing for some donors at each locus, association tests included only the typed subset. A cluster of highly shared sequence variants was judged likely to be a technical artifact of the sequencing pipeline. Because the 87-base-pair reads could not distinguish some IMGT-functional V segments, including TRBV6-2 and TRBV6-3, those segments were excluded. Cytomegalovirus status was reported to be diagnosed by the classifier with high specificity and sensitivity in both the original and validation cohorts. In a later analysis, 15,000 to 20,000 TCR beta sequences were associated with specific HLA alleles at a false discovery rate of 0.05. Broadly in line with IMGT annotations, most TCR beta V segments showed up in productive rearrangements about 87% or about 30% of the time in an earlier analysis of 587 of the donors. Sequencing depth was assumed to be roughly uniform across donors in the presence/absence analyses, though that assumption may not hold. Three of the identified cytomegalovirus-associated TCR beta chains were confirmed in vitro to be specific for cytomegalovirus antigens. According to a later genetic analysis, donors in an Asian-associated ancestry cluster had fewer N-insertions in productive TCRs than the roughly 660-donor mean. In a later analysis, HLA-associated TCR beta chains showed more clonal expansion and lower generation probabilities than non-associated chains that were equally common. In a later analysis, most CMV-associated TCR beta chains were found to appear HLA-restricted, with HLA associations seemingly driven largely by CMV exposure.

The CDR3 sequence holds 16 residues, the cysteine and phenylalanine included. Only the CDR3 DNA stays, 48 bases, in frame from base 1. Sequences SNHLY (CDR1) and FYNNEI (CDR2) are obtained from the germline V gene. Trimming at the junction amounts to 3 bases on V and 2 bases on J, and the germline ends lie 14 bases apart. The library relied on the immunoSEQ multiplex PCR assay. The multiplex PCR relied on a mix of 60 forward primers for TCR Vbeta segments and 13 reverse primers for TCR Jbeta segments. The CDR3 region of rearranged TCR beta genes was amplified from genomic DNA with a multiplex PCR assay. On the Illumina HiSeq System, the amplified TCR beta libraries were sequenced as 87-base-pair reads. In the authors' own workflow: A later analysis counted about 80 million unique TCR beta chains across the 600 to 850 repertoires, and roughly 9.9 million of these chains were shared by at least two donors. Raw reads were error-corrected and collapsed into unique sequences with a nearest-neighbor algorithm that merged closely related sequences to remove PCR and sequencing errors. CDR3 sequences were aligned to IMGT reference sequences to assign V, D and J gene segments. Each retained sequence needed at least a six-nucleotide match to both a V gene segment and a J gene segment. Rearrangements were called productive when the CDR3 lacked stop codons and stayed in frame with V and J; all others were non-productive. Following IMGT convention, CDR3 was defined as the stretch from the second conserved V-encoded cysteine to the conserved J-encoded phenylalanine. In an earlier analysis of roughly 610 of the donors, sequences lacking an unambiguous match to a single V gene segment were excluded. In an earlier analysis of around 600 of the donors, V segments were called functional above 56.7% productive rearrangements and were called segregating when the between-donor standard deviation exceeded 5%. A statistical classification framework was developed to diagnose cytomegalovirus status using the catalog of TCR beta chain sequences. A later analysis assigned V and J genes by comparing TCR nucleotide sequences with IMGT/GENE-DB human TR gene sequences. A later analysis assigned CDR3 sequences and most-parsimonious VDJ recombination scenarios with the TCRdist pipeline. A later analysis defined each TCR beta chain by its CDR3 amino acid sequence plus V-gene family, and excluded reads lacking a unique V-gene family. In a later analysis, some 600 highly shared, low-generation-probability nucleotide sequences were removed to address suspected cross-contamination and a sequencing artifact. In a later analysis, a clonal expansion index for each public chain was calculated from normalized within-repertoire ranks of inferred template counts. In a later analysis, generation probabilities were computed with a VDJ recombination model fitted to out-of-frame rearrangements, and the resulting probabilities were checked against IGoR. In a later analysis, hypergeometric tests were used to score TCR-TCR, TCR-HLA and TCR-CMV co-occurrence, with a repertoire-size bias correction applied to TCR pairs. To estimate false discovery rates, a later analysis permuted the HLA or CMV assignments 20 times. A later analysis grouped co-occurring TCRs with DBSCAN, adding TCRdist sequence similarity when clustering within HLA-allele-positive subsets. Co-occurrence clustering excluded repertoires with fewer than 30,000 or more than 120,000 public chains, plus five with anomalous nucleotide sharing. What TCRdb holds here is the immuneACCESS table cut down to in-frame rearrangements. Part of the clones is not present; checked against another copy, under half of the missing clones reflect an unresolved V gene, and the others are unexplained. For V, J and clone size, that table is used; D and trimming come from the DNA. For this sample there are about 120,000 clones; less than 80% appear just once. The ten biggest clones cover roughly 10% of the sample.

The cohort was made up of 500 to 800 healthy bone marrow donors. At the time of sampling, all cohort members were nominally healthy, though unrecorded immune exposures were likely present. The donor was CMV seropositive and belonged to the group of 250 to 300 seropositive cohort members. Every donor gave a peripheral blood sample, and the peripheral blood mononuclear cells from that sample were used for TCR beta sequencing. Genomic DNA extraction from the blood cell samples was performed with the Qiagen DNeasy Blood Extraction Kit. This TCR was recovered from a woman aged 50 to 65 in good health and CMV-seropositive. The specimen sequenced was PBMCs. The rearrangement joined TRBV2 to TRBJ2-1, and perhaps TRBD2 as D gene, on 7 matching bases. The DNA sequence is TGTGCCAGCAGTGATTCACGGGGGGCAGCCTACAATGAGCAGTTCTTC. It codes for CASSDSRGAAYNEQFF.